This record covers a single T cell receptor beta chain. Trimming at V came to 10 bases and at J to 2 bases, leaving 4 bases not matched to a gene. The CDR3 has 14 residues. Germline V gene lookup returns CDR1 MGHDK and CDR2 SYGVNS. The table came from immunoSEQ multiplex PCR; TCRdb's copy has only in-frame clones and leaves some out. The data hold around 170,000 clones, with around 86% observed a single time. This sample is drawn from a study of blood T cell repertoires in COVID-19. Study as a whole: Specimens from acute and convalescent COVID-19 originated in the United States, Italy and Spain.

Patients from Seattle were sampled longitudinally, starting during active infection. The clonotype comes from a woman aged 70 to 79 with COVID-19, enrolled during active disease. The J gene is TRBJ2-5, the V gene TRBV25-1, with 13 positions matching TRBD2. The material sequenced was peripheral blood. CDR3 sequence reads: CATGTSGVQETQYF. CDR3 sequence (DNA): TGTGCCACCGGGACTAGCGGGGTTCAAGAGACCCAGTACTTC.